This T cell receptor (beta chain) was profiled in a study of T cells in Graves' hyperthyroidism and ophthalmopathy. The CDR3 contains 19 residues. Germline-derived CDR1 and CDR2 are LGHNA and YNFKEQ. The ends lost 1 base at V and 0 bases at J; junction bases unmatched: 12. Only a few counts were recorded for this clonotype. RNA transcripts served as the template for amplifying TCR beta CDR3 regions. Primed by the HTBI set, a first-round RT-PCR was run on the TCR CDR3. MiXCR was run by TCRdb on the multiplex PCR reads, yielding one entry per CDR3 protein. The sample lists roughly 240,000 distinct CDR3 sequences, less than 20% seen once, with approximately 30% in the top ten.

Source material: blood. The gene calls are TRBV4-2 and TRBJ2-3, with 8 positions matching TRBD2. The sequence came from a woman between 18 and 29 years old with Graves' ophthalmopathy. This CDR3 is CASSQVTFRRGESTDTQYF. The DNA for the CDR3 is TGTGCCAGCAGCCAAGTTACCTTTAGGCGGGGGGAGAGCACAGATACGCAGTATTTT.